Listed here are 15 T cell receptor beta chains from one sample, sequenced in a study of regulatory T cells in long-lasting Graves disease. Building the TCR beta libraries relied on iRepertoire HTBI primers, and CDR3 regions underwent Arm-PCR. Each CDR3 protein is one row after TCRdb ran MiXCR on the multiplex PCR reads. The sample consists of roughly 610,000 distinct CDR3 sequences, about 16% of them appearing once. The time point: newly diagnosed GD, antithyroid drugs for less than 3 months. RNA isolated from PBMCs was used to make the TCR library. These data were also reused for a study on T cells in Graves' hyperthyroidism and ophthalmopathy.

The sequences come from peripheral blood mononuclear cells (PBMCs), collected at new diagnosis, from a patient treated with antithyroid drugs. These receptors were taken from a woman in her 30s with Graves disease.

This clonotype was seen many times. V and J are TRBV2 and TRBJ2-5; tentative D call: TRBD1 (6 bases). Germline assignment: CDR1 SNHLY and CDR2 FYNNEI. Trimming left V 3 bases short and J 5 bases short, with 19 bases between. This CDR3 contains 16 residues. CDR3 coding DNA: TGTGCCAGCAGTGATATCAGGCAGGGGTTGACGGAGACCCAGTACTTC. Protein: CASSDIRQGLTETQYF.

The table lists this clonotype with many counts. The chain recombines TRBV20-1 with TRBJ1-1; D is uncertain. Germline lookup yields CDR1 DFQATT and CDR2 SNEGSKA (reference sequence). The ends were cut back, 3 bases at V and 2 bases at J, with 10 bases in the middle. The CDR3 covers 13 residues. CDR3 sequence: CSARWRINTEAFF. CDR3 bases: TGCAGTGCTAGGTGGAGAATTAACACTGAAGCTTTCTTT.

This clonotype was seen many times. V and J are TRBV7-8 and TRBJ1-1, with D perhaps matching TRBD1 (5 bases). Trimming cost V 0 bases and J 6 bases, with 14 bases left between them. The CDR3 has 15 amino acids. Germline CDR1 and CDR2: SGHVS and FQNEAQ. CDR3 amino acids: CASSLAETVTSEAFF. CDR3 nucleotide sequence: TGTGCCAGCAGCTTAGCGGAGACAGTTACCTCTGAAGCTTTCTTT.

This rearrangement joins TRBV15 to TRBJ2-1; 12 bases fit TRBD2. This CDR3 is built from 14 residues. Trimming cost V 5 bases and J 8 bases; bases outside gene matches: 4. Looked up from germline, CDR1 is LNHNV and CDR2 is YYDKDF (reference sequence). CDR3 residues: CATSRTSGIYEQFF. CDR3 nucleotide sequence: TGTGCCACCAGCCGGACTAGCGGGATCTATGAGCAGTTCTTC.

This clonotype appeared a single time. A much larger clone sits a single nucleotide away, making a read error possible. The rearrangement joins TRBV5-1 to TRBJ2-3; no clear D. From germline, CDR1 is SGHRS and CDR2 YFSETQ. The CDR3 length is 12 residues. CDR3 loop: CASFTRTDAQYF. In nucleotides, the CDR3 is TGCGCCAGCTTTACCCGCACAGATGCGCAGTATTTT.

About this clonotype itself: A junction boundary mismatches the germline segment, possibly from a read error. The DNA for the CDR3 is TGTGCTAGCAGCGAGGGAGTGGGTTGGGAGACCCAGTACTTC. It specifies CASSEGVGWETQYF. This chain links TRBV7-2 with TRBJ2-1; D possibly corresponds to TRBD2 (5 bases). The DNA end lines up better with TRBJ2-5; the J call may be wrong. Germline assignment: CDR1 SGHTA and CDR2 FQGNSA. The CDR3 extends over 14 amino acids.

This sequence joins TRBV30 and TRBJ2-1; D uncertain. V was pared by 0 bases and J by 10 bases, with 10 bases between. Germline V CDR1 and CDR2: GTSNPN, SVGIG (reference sequence). The CDR3 covers 12 residues. CDR3 nucleotides: TGTGCCTGGAGTGTTATGTCCTACGAGCAGTTCTTC. Translating gives CAWSVMSYEQFF.

The chain is built from TRBV2 and TRBJ1-2; TRBD1 is a possible D gene (6 bases). This CDR3 has 15 amino acids. Germline values: CDR1 SNHLY, CDR2 FYNNEI. V was cut by 6 bases and J by 2 bases, with 16 bases left in between. The CDR3 DNA follows: TGTGCCAGCAGCCAGACCGGGACAAAAAACTATGGCTACACCTTC. This sequence encodes CASSQTGTKNYGYTF.

The rearrangement joins TRBV18 to TRBJ1-3; 8 positions match TRBD1. This CDR3 is 16 amino acids long. Germline V gene lookup returns CDR1 KGHSH and CDR2 LQKENI. The junction had 6 bases not matched to a gene; V was cut back by 3 bases and J by 2 bases. The DNA of the CDR3 is TGTGCCAGCTCACCGGCCGACAGGGGCCCTGGAAACACCATATATTTT. Encoded protein: CASSPADRGPGNTIYF.

The CDR3 sequence is CASTLGGSSGNTIYF. The CDR3 DNA reads as TGTGCCAGTACCCTTGGGGGGTCCTCTGGAAACACCATATATTTT. The J gene is TRBJ1-3, the V gene TRBV19, with D perhaps matching TRBD1 (5 bases). V lost 7 bases and J lost 0, with 13 bases in between. This CDR3 contains 15 residues. Germline V gene lookup returns CDR1 LNHDA and CDR2 SQIVND (reference sequence).

This clonotype was seen many times. V and J are TRBV28 and TRBJ1-4; no definite D call. V was clipped by 5 bases and J by 4 bases, with 14 bases between them. The CDR3 runs 15 residues. Germline lookup yields CDR1 MDHEN and CDR2 SYDVKM. The CDR3 coding sequence is TGTGCCAGCAGTCAAACATCGGACTTTAATGAAAAACTGTTTTTT. It codes for CASSQTSDFNEKLFF.

The rearrangement uses TRBV20-1 and TRBJ2-7, with 11 nucleotides matching TRBD2. The CDR3 is made up of 15 amino acids. The ends lost 6 bases at V and 4 bases at J; junction bases unmatched: 11. The germline V gene encodes CDR1 DFQATT and CDR2 SNEGSKA (reference sequence). The CDR3 is CSAEGPGLAEYEQYF. Here the CDR3 DNA reads TGCAGTGCAGAGGGGCCGGGACTAGCGGAATACGAGCAGTACTTC.

This clonotype has a count of ten or more. The chain carries TRBV28 and TRBJ2-2; D remains unclear. The length of the CDR3 is 16 residues. V was cut by 7 bases and J by 0 bases, with 15 bases left in between. The V gene's germline CDR1 is MDHEN and CDR2 SYDVKM. This CDR3 reads CASTPRGNPNTGELFF. As DNA, the CDR3 is TGTGCCAGCACCCCGCGTGGGAACCCGAACACCGGGGAGCTGTTTTTT.

The chain employs TRBV14 and TRBJ1-2, with TRBD1 matching 8 bases. V shed 3 bases, J shed 6 bases, and the junction held 9 bases outside the gene matches. Germline V gene sequence: CDR1 SGHDN, CDR2 FVKESK. This CDR3 has 15 residues. In DNA, the CDR3 is TGTGCCAGCAGCCAGCAAAAGGACAGGGTCCATGGCTACACCTTC. Amino acids: CASSQQKDRVHGYTF.

The chain links TRBV6-1 to TRBJ1-5, with 8 bases lining up with TRBD1. CDR1 and CDR2 from the germline V gene are MNHNS and SASEGT. Trimming took 2 bases from V and 5 from J; bases not matched to a gene: 5. The CDR3 contains 15 residues. CDR3 loop: CASSERRQGYQPQHF. The DNA of the CDR3 is TGTGCCAGCAGTGAAAGGAGACAGGGGTATCAGCCCCAGCATTTT.